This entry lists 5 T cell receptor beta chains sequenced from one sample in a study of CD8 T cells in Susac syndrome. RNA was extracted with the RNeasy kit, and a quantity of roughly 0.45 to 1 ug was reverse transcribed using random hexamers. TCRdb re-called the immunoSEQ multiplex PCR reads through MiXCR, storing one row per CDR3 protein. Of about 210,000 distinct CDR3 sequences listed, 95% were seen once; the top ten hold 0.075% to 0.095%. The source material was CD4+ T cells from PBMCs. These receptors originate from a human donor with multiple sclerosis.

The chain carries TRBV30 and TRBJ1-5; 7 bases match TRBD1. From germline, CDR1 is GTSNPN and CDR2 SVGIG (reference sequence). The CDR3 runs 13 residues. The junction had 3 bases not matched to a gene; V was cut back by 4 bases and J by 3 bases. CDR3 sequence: CAWKDRDNQPQHF. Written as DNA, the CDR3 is TGTGCCTGGAAAGACAGGGACAATCAGCCCCAGCATTTT.

CDR3 amino acids: CASSLDGRPYNEQFF. Here the CDR3 DNA reads TGTGCCAGCAGCTTGGACGGGAGGCCCTACAATGAGCAGTTCTTC. The chain has TRBV5-4 and TRBJ2-1, with 7 bases identical to TRBD2. V trimming: 0 bases; J trimming: 2 bases; junction bases outside the gene matches: 2. The CDR3 extends over 15 amino acids. The germline V gene has CDR1 SGHNT and CDR2 YYREEE (reference sequence).

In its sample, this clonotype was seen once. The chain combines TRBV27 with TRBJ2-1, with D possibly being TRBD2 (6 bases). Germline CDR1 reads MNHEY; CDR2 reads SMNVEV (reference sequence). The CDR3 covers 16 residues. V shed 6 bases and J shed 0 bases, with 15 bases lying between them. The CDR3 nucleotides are TGTGCCAGCAGAATCTACGGGAGTAGCTCCTACAATGAGCAGTTCTTC. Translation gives CASRIYGSSSYNEQFF.

CDR3: CASSLLVPPYNEQFF. The DNA for the CDR3 is TGTGCCAGCAGTTTACTTGTCCCTCCGTACAATGAGCAGTTCTTC. The gene calls are TRBV27 and TRBJ2-1; D is unresolved. The CDR3 contains 15 residues. Germline CDR1 MNHEY, CDR2 SMNVEV (reference sequence). Trimming took off 2 bases at V and 4 bases at J, with 12 bases between the two ends.

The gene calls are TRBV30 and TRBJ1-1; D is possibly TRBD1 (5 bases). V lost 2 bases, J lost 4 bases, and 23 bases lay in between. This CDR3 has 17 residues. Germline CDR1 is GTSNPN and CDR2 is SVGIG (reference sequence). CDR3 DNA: TGTGCCTGGAGTCGGATCGGGGCAGGCTGGGCGGGCACTGAAGCTTTCTTT. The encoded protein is CAWSRIGAGWAGTEAFF.